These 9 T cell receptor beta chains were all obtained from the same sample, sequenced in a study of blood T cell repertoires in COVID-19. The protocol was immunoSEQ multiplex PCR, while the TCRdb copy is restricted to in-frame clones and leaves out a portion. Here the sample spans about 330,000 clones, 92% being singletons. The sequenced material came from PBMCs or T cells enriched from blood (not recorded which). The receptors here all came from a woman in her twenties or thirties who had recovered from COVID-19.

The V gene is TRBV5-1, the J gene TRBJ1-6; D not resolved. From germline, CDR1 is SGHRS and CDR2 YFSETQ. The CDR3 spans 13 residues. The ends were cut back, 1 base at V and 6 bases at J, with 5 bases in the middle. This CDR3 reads CASSLKSNSPLHF. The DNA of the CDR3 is TGCGCCAGCAGCTTGAAGAGTAATTCACCCCTCCACTTT.

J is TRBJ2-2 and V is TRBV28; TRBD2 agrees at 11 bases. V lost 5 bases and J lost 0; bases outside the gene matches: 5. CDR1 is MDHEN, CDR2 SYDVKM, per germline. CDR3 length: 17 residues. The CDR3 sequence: CASSPTSGRSNTGELFF. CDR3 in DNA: TGTGCCAGCAGTCCTACTAGCGGGAGATCGAACACCGGGGAGCTGTTTTTT.

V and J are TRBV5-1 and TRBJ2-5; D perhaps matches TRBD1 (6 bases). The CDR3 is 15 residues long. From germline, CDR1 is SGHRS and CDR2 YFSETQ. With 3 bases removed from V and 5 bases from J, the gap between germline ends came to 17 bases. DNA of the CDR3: TGCGCCAGCAGCTCCTCCGGACAGCCCGGGGAGACCCAGTACTTC. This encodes CASSSSGQPGETQYF. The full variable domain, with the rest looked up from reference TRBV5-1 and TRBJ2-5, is KAGVTQTPRYLIKTRGQQVTLSCSPISGHRSVSWYQQTPGQGLQFLFEYFSETQRNKGNFPGRFSGRQFSNSRSEMNVSTLELGDSALYLCASSSSGQPGETQYFGPGTRLLVL.

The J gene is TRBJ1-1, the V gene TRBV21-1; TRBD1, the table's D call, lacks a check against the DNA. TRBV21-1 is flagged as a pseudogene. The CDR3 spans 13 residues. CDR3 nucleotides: TGTGCCAGCAACGTGGACAGAAAAGTTGAAGCTTTCTTT. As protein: CASNVDRKVEAFF.

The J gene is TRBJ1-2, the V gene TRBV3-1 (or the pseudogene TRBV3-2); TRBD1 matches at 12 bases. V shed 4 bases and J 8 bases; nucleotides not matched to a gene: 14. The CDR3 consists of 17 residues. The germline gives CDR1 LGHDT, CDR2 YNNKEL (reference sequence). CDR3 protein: CASSRPGGDRGLCGYTF. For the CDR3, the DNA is TGTGCCAGCAGCCGCCCAGGCGGGGACAGGGGGCTGTGCGGCTACACCTTC.

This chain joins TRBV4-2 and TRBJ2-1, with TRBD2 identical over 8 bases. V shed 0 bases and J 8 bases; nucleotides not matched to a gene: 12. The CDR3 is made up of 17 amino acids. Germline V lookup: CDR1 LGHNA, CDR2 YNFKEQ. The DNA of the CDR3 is TGTGCCAGCAGCCAAGAGGGCAACCGGGAGGGCCGTTATGAGCAGTTCTTC. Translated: CASSQEGNREGRYEQFF.

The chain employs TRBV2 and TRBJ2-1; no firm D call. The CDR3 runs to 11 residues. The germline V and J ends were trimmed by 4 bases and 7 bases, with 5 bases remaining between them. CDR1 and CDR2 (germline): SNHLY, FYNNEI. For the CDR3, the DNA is TGTGCCAGCAGTGGTCATAATGAGCAGTTCTTC. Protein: CASSGHNEQFF.

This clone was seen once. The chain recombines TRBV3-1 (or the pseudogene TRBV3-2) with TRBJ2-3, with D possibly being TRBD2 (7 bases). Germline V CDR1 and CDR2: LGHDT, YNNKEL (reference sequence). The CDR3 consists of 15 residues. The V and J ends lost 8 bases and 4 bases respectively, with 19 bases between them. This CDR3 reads CASSHWGEGADTQYF. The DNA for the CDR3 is TGTGCCAGCTCTCATTGGGGGGAGGGGGCAGATACGCAGTATTTT.

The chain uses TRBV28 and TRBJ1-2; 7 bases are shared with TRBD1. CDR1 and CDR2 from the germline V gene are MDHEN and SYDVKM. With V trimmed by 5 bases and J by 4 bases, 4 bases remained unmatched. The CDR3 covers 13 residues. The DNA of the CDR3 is TGTGCCAGCAGTAGGGGGCGCGTCTATGGCTACACCTTC. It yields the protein CASSRGRVYGYTF.